These T cell receptor beta chains were read from a single sample in a study of blood T cell repertoires in COVID-19. Data came from immunoSEQ multiplex PCR; TCRdb stores just in-frame clones and leaves some out. The table shows approximately 400,000 clones, with more than 70% occurring only once. What was sequenced was peripheral blood. Receptors were obtained from a man aged 40-50 years with acute or convalescent COVID-19. Each CDR3 is given with its conserved first and last residue. The order of the fields is clone size, V gene, J gene, D gene, CDR3 DNA, CDR3 protein. A D gene is named only where the DNA matches it firmly. Clone size is shown for a subset of rows, as once, few, many or a class of expanded clone.

abundance: NA
v_gene: TRBV7-9
j_gene: TRBJ1-2
d_gene: NA
CDR3nt: TGTGCCAGCAGCTCAAGTCAGGGGTTCAGCTATGGCTACACCTTC
CDR3aa: CASSSSQGFSYGYTF

abundance: NA
v_gene: TRBV24-1
j_gene: TRBJ1-6
d_gene: NA
CDR3nt: TGTGCCACCAGGAGCTCCTATAATTCACCCCTCCACTTT
CDR3aa: CATRSSYNSPLHF

abundance: NA
v_gene: TRBV28
j_gene: TRBJ2-7
d_gene: NA
CDR3nt: TGTGCCAGCAGTTTATCGCCAGGGGAGATCTACGAGCAGTACTTC
CDR3aa: CASSLSPGEIYEQYF

abundance: NA
v_gene: TRBV30
j_gene: TRBJ2-1
d_gene: NA
CDR3nt: TGTGCCTGGAGTAGTATAGGCGGATACAATGAGCAGTTCTTC
CDR3aa: CAWSSIGGYNEQFF

abundance: once
v_gene: TRBV7-3
j_gene: TRBJ2-1
d_gene: TRBD1
CDR3nt: TGTGCCAGCAGCTTAATTGGGGGACAGGGCAATGAGCAGTTCTTC
CDR3aa: CASSLIGGQGNEQFF

abundance: NA
v_gene: TRBV10-2
j_gene: TRBJ2-1
d_gene: TRBD2
CDR3nt: TGCGCCAGCAGGGAGGTAGCGGGGGACAATGAGCAGTTCTTC
CDR3aa: CASREVAGDNEQFF

abundance: NA
v_gene: TRBV19
j_gene: TRBJ2-7
d_gene: NA
CDR3nt: TGTGCCAGTAGTATCCCTTCCGTGCTCATGAGCTCCTACGAGCAGTACTTC
CDR3aa: CASSIPSVLMSSYEQYF

abundance: once
v_gene: TRBV11-1
j_gene: TRBJ1-4
d_gene: TRBD1
CDR3nt: TGTGCCAGCAGCTCCTCAAGTGGGACAGGGAATGAAAAACTGTTTTTT
CDR3aa: CASSSSSGTGNEKLFF

abundance: NA
v_gene: TRBV3-1/TRBV3-2
j_gene: TRBJ1-1
d_gene: NA
CDR3nt: TGTGCCAGCAGCCAAGGCGGGGGAAGCACTGAAGCTTTCTTT
CDR3aa: CASSQGGGSTEAFF

abundance: NA
v_gene: TRBV5-6
j_gene: TRBJ2-7
d_gene: TRBD1
CDR3nt: TGTGCCAGCAGCTTCCCGGGACAGGGTATCTACGAGCAGTACTTC
CDR3aa: CASSFPGQGIYEQYF

abundance: NA
v_gene: TRBV7-6
j_gene: TRBJ1-5
d_gene: NA
CDR3nt: TGTGCCAGCAGCTTAAAACAGGGCCGCAATCAGCCCCAGCATTTT
CDR3aa: CASSLKQGRNQPQHF

abundance: once
v_gene: TRBV5-6
j_gene: TRBJ1-2
d_gene: NA
CDR3nt: TGTGCCAGCAGCTTTGGTACGGGAAACTATGGCTACACCTTC
CDR3aa: CASSFGTGNYGYTF

abundance: NA
v_gene: TRBV6-6
j_gene: TRBJ1-1
d_gene: NA
CDR3nt: TGTGCCAGCAGTCCCCCCCGGGAGGCCGCCACTGAAGCTTTCTTT
CDR3aa: CASSPPREAATEAFF

abundance: NA
v_gene: TRBV9
j_gene: TRBJ1-5
d_gene: NA
CDR3nt: TGTGCCAGCAGCGCTTTTTCCTATAGCAATCAGCCCCAGCATTTT
CDR3aa: CASSAFSYSNQPQHF

abundance: NA
v_gene: TRBV4-2
j_gene: TRBJ1-6
d_gene: NA
CDR3nt: TGTGCCAGCAGCACGGGGGGCGTCATAGGTTCACCCCTCCACTTT
CDR3aa: CASSTGGVIGSPLHF

abundance: NA
v_gene: TRBV3-1/TRBV3-2
j_gene: TRBJ2-7
d_gene: NA
CDR3nt: TGTGCCAGCAGCCAAGAAGAGGTCAACGAGCAGTACTTC
CDR3aa: CASSQEEVNEQYF

abundance: once
v_gene: TRBV6-5
j_gene: TRBJ1-2
d_gene: TRBD1
CDR3nt: TGTGCCAGTTCCCGGGGACAGGGGGCTTATGGCTACACCTTC
CDR3aa: CASSRGQGAYGYTF

abundance: NA
v_gene: TRBV9
j_gene: TRBJ2-6
d_gene: TRBD1
CDR3nt: TGTGCCAGCAGCCAACACCGACTACAGGGGGCGTCCAGCTCTGGGGCCAACGTCCTGACTTTC
CDR3aa: CASSQHRLQGASSSGANVLTF

abundance: once
v_gene: TRBV30
j_gene: TRBJ1-1
d_gene: TRBD1
CDR3nt: TGTGCCTGGAGTGGGACAGGTACTGAAGCTTTCTTT
CDR3aa: CAWSGTGTEAFF

abundance: NA
v_gene: TRBV29-1
j_gene: TRBJ1-1
d_gene: TRBD1
CDR3nt: TGCAGCGCTTACCTAGGGACAGGGAACACTGAAGCTTTCTTT
CDR3aa: CSAYLGTGNTEAFF

abundance: NA
v_gene: TRBV6-5
j_gene: TRBJ2-7
d_gene: TRBD2
CDR3nt: TGTGCCAGCTTAGGGGAGGGCTACGAGCAGTACTTC
CDR3aa: CASLGEGYEQYF

abundance: NA
v_gene: TRBV2
j_gene: TRBJ2-1
d_gene: TRBD2
CDR3nt: TGTGCCAGCAGGGGGACTAGCGGCTCCTACAATGAGCAGTTCTTC
CDR3aa: CASRGTSGSYNEQFF

abundance: NA
v_gene: TRBV6-1
j_gene: TRBJ1-2
d_gene: TRBD1
CDR3nt: TGTGCCAGCAGTGGAATTAACAGGGGACGTAACTATGGCTACACCTTC
CDR3aa: CASSGINRGRNYGYTF

abundance: NA
v_gene: TRBV7-9
j_gene: TRBJ2-7
d_gene: NA
CDR3nt: TGTGCCAGCAGCGAGAACTACGAGCAGTACTTC
CDR3aa: CASSENYEQYF

abundance: NA
v_gene: TRBV4-3
j_gene: TRBJ1-1
d_gene: TRBD1
CDR3nt: TGCGCCAGCAGCCAGGACAGGGTGAACACTGAAGCTTTCTTT
CDR3aa: CASSQDRVNTEAFF

abundance: NA
v_gene: TRBV20-1
j_gene: TRBJ2-7
d_gene: TRBD2
CDR3nt: TGCAGTGCTAGTCAGTCTAGCGGGGAAGGGGAGCAGTACTTC
CDR3aa: CSASQSSGEGEQYF

abundance: NA
v_gene: TRBV2
j_gene: TRBJ1-5
d_gene: TRBD1
CDR3nt: TGTGCCAGCGGTTGGACAGGGGGCAATCAGCCCCAGCATTTT
CDR3aa: CASGWTGGNQPQHF

abundance: NA
v_gene: TRBV14
j_gene: TRBJ1-3
d_gene: NA
CDR3nt: TGTGCCAGCAGCCATCTGGCGCTCGGCCTTTTGGCGGGGCTCGCTAACCCTGGAAACACCATATATTTT
CDR3aa: CASSHLALGLLAGLANPGNTIYF

abundance: NA
v_gene: TRBV2
j_gene: TRBJ2-5
d_gene: TRBD2
CDR3nt: TGTGCCAGCGAGGGACTAGCGGGAACGTCCGAGACCCAGTACTTC
CDR3aa: CASEGLAGTSETQYF

abundance: NA
v_gene: TRBV5-6
j_gene: TRBJ2-5
d_gene: TRBD2
CDR3nt: TGTGCCAGCAGCATACCAGCGGGACGAGAGACCCAGTACTTC
CDR3aa: CASSIPAGRETQYF

abundance: NA
v_gene: TRBV18
j_gene: TRBJ1-5
d_gene: NA
CDR3nt: TGTGCCAGCTCCCCCGGCGGGGGTTATAGCAATCAGCCCCAGCATTTT
CDR3aa: CASSPGGGYSNQPQHF

abundance: NA
v_gene: TRBV7-9
j_gene: TRBJ2-2
d_gene: NA
CDR3nt: TGTGCCAGCAGCTTAGTCCGGCCGCGGGATAAGAACACCGGGGAGCTGTTTTTT
CDR3aa: CASSLVRPRDKNTGELFF

abundance: NA
v_gene: TRBV7-8
j_gene: TRBJ2-6
d_gene: NA
CDR3nt: TGTGCCAGCAGCTCCCACCACCCGAGGGCGGGGGCCAACGTCCTGACTTTC
CDR3aa: CASSSHHPRAGANVLTF

abundance: NA
v_gene: TRBV7-9
j_gene: TRBJ2-5
d_gene: TRBD1
CDR3nt: TGTGCCAGCAGCTCGACAGGGAACCAAGAGACCCAGTACTTC
CDR3aa: CASSSTGNQETQYF

abundance: NA
v_gene: TRBV11-2
j_gene: TRBJ1-1
d_gene: NA
CDR3nt: TGTGCCAGCAGCTCTTTCGGGGTGGCAGTGAACACTGAAGCTTTCTTT
CDR3aa: CASSSFGVAVNTEAFF

abundance: NA
v_gene: TRBV5-1
j_gene: TRBJ2-6
d_gene: NA
CDR3nt: TGCGCCAGCAGCCTCCGCCCACACGAAATCTCTGGGGCCAACGTCCTGACTTTC
CDR3aa: CASSLRPHEISGANVLTF

abundance: NA
v_gene: TRBV12-3/TRBV12-4
j_gene: TRBJ1-4
d_gene: TRBD1
CDR3nt: TGTGCCAGCAGTCAAGAACAGGGGGAAAAACTGTTTTTT
CDR3aa: CASSQEQGEKLFF

abundance: NA
v_gene: TRBV5-1
j_gene: TRBJ2-2
d_gene: NA
CDR3nt: TGCGCCAGCAGAGGGAGCACCTCCACCGGGGAGCTGTTTTTT
CDR3aa: CASRGSTSTGELFF

abundance: once
v_gene: TRBV5-8
j_gene: TRBJ1-4
d_gene: TRBD1
CDR3nt: TGTGCCAGCAGCTTTACCAGGGGGAATGAAAAACTGTTTTTT
CDR3aa: CASSFTRGNEKLFF

abundance: once
v_gene: TRBV7-2
j_gene: TRBJ2-7
d_gene: NA
CDR3nt: TGTGCCAGCAGCTTAGAGGACAGCTACTACGAGCAGTACTTC
CDR3aa: CASSLEDSYYEQYF

abundance: NA
v_gene: TRBV27
j_gene: TRBJ2-7
d_gene: NA
CDR3nt: TGTGCCAGCAGTTTATCGAGCACCCTAGAGCAGTACTTC
CDR3aa: CASSLSSTLEQYF

abundance: NA
v_gene: TRBV4-1
j_gene: TRBJ1-1
d_gene: TRBD1
CDR3nt: TGCGCCAGCAGCCGCACAGGGGGAAACACTGAAGCTTTCTTT
CDR3aa: CASSRTGGNTEAFF

abundance: NA
v_gene: TRBV28
j_gene: TRBJ2-7
d_gene: NA
CDR3nt: TGTGCCAGCACCCTATTCCGGGAGCAGTACTTC
CDR3aa: CASTLFREQYF

abundance: NA
v_gene: TRBV21-1
j_gene: TRBJ1-5
d_gene: NA
CDR3nt: TGTGCCAGCAGCCAAAATCTTGTCACGGCGGACAGGCTGGATAATCAGCCCCAGCATTTT
CDR3aa: CASSQNLVTADRLDNQPQHF

abundance: few
v_gene: TRBV5-1
j_gene: TRBJ1-1
d_gene: TRBD1
CDR3nt: TGCGCCAGCAGCTCCGGACAGGGCGTAACTGAAGCTTTCTTT
CDR3aa: CASSSGQGVTEAFF

abundance: NA
v_gene: TRBV6-2/TRBV6-3
j_gene: TRBJ1-1
d_gene: NA
CDR3nt: TGTGCCAGCAGTCAGCTGGGGGCGCGGGGGACTGAAGCTTTCTTT
CDR3aa: CASSQLGARGTEAFF

abundance: NA
v_gene: TRBV7-3
j_gene: TRBJ2-3
d_gene: TRBD2
CDR3nt: TGTGCCAGCAGCTCCGGGACTAGCGGGGTCACAGATACGCAGTATTTT
CDR3aa: CASSSGTSGVTDTQYF

abundance: NA
v_gene: TRBV6-5
j_gene: TRBJ2-7
d_gene: TRBD2
CDR3nt: TGTGCCAGCAGGAGAGCGGGGGTGGGCGAGCAGTACTTC
CDR3aa: CASRRAGVGEQYF

abundance: NA
v_gene: TRBV11-2
j_gene: TRBJ1-4
d_gene: NA
CDR3nt: TGTGCCAGCAGCTGGGGTGGGCTCCTGAGGGATGAAAAACTGTTTTTT
CDR3aa: CASSWGGLLRDEKLFF

abundance: NA
v_gene: TRBV11-1
j_gene: TRBJ2-7
d_gene: NA
CDR3nt: TGTGCCAGCAGCGCTAGTATGGGGGGCGAGCAGTACTTC
CDR3aa: CASSASMGGEQYF

abundance: NA
v_gene: TRBV6-5
j_gene: TRBJ1-1
d_gene: NA
CDR3nt: TGTGCCAGCAGTTACGGACGGGATTGGGGCACTGAAGCTTTCTTT
CDR3aa: CASSYGRDWGTEAFF

abundance: NA
v_gene: TRBV27
j_gene: TRBJ2-7
d_gene: NA
CDR3nt: TGTGCCAGCAGTTTATTTGCGGCGAGCTCCTACGAGCAGTACTTC
CDR3aa: CASSLFAASSYEQYF

abundance: NA
v_gene: TRBV4-1
j_gene: TRBJ1-2
d_gene: NA
CDR3nt: TGCGCCAGCAGCCAAGTTATGGCAGGAACGGTCTATGGCTACACCTTC
CDR3aa: CASSQVMAGTVYGYTF